This record concerns one T cell receptor (beta chain) sequence. This record belongs to a study of blood T cell repertoires in COVID-19. About the study: Samples of COVID-19 (acute and convalescent) were obtained from the United States, Italy and Spain. In each case, the material was cDNA or gDNA derived from T cells, B-cell-depleted T cells, or PBMCs.

In the authors' methods: Amplification of reference gene primers was used by the study to estimate nucleated cell counts. Measured with immunoSEQ multiplex PCR; TCRdb has only the in-frame clones, and not every one. V and J calls and clone size follow that table, whereas D and trimming were derived from the DNA. The sample has tens of thousands of clones, more than 70% seen once. The source is a man in his fifties or sixties with active COVID-19. The sequenced sample consisted of peripheral blood.

The CDR3 nucleotides are TGTGCCAGCAGCATGACAGGGAACAATGAGCAGTTCTTC. Translating it yields CASSMTGNNEQFF. The chain links TRBV13 to TRBJ2-1, with 7 bases identical to TRBD1. The CDR3 runs 13 residues. V gave up 5 bases and J gave up 5 bases; unmatched junction bases: 3. Germline CDR1 PRHDT, CDR2 FYEKMQ (reference sequence).